One and the same sample provided the 16 T cell receptor beta chains below, sequenced in a study of cytomegalovirus exposure and HLA in healthy donors. The PCR was carried out with 60 Vbeta primers and 13 Jbeta primers. Clones were sequenced by immunoSEQ multiplex PCR, and TCRdb holds only the in-frame ones, with some missing. The data contain 37,000 or so clones, 81% of them singletons. The material sequenced was PBMCs. The receptor source for this set is a woman between 40 and 55 years old in good health and CMV-seronegative.

This chain connects TRBV7-2 to TRBJ1-2, with D perhaps TRBD1 (6 bases). V was pared by 1 base and J by 7 bases, with 10 bases between. The CDR3 is 13 amino acids. CDR1 and CDR2 (germline): SGHTA, FQGNSA. For the CDR3, the DNA is TGTGCCAGCAGCTTAGACAGGGCTAGTGGCTACACCTTC. Translating it yields CASSLDRASGYTF. Complete variable domain (other parts from reference TRBV7-2 and TRBJ1-2): GAGVSQSPSNKVTEKGKDVELRCDPISGHTALYWYRQSLGQGLEFLIYFQGNSAPDKSGLPSDRFSAERTGGSVSTLTIQRTQQEDSAVYLCASSLDRASGYTFGSGTRLTVV.

The rearrangement links TRBV28 to TRBJ1-2, with 7 bases identical to TRBD1. The junction had 12 bases not matched to a gene; V was cut back by 6 bases and J by 2 bases. Germline assignment: CDR1 MDHEN and CDR2 SYDVKM. The CDR3 length is 16 residues. CDR3 region: CASSAPPGQLNYGYTF. CDR3 nucleotides: TGTGCCAGCAGCGCCCCCCCGGGACAGTTAAACTATGGCTACACCTTC.

This CDR3 is CASSALADPSYEQYV. DNA of the CDR3: TGTGCCAGCAGCGCACTAGCGGATCCTTCCTACGAGCAGTACGTC. J is TRBJ2-7 and V is TRBV7-9, with 8 bases that match TRBD2. CDR3 length equals 15 residues. Losses at the gene ends were 5 bases for V and 1 base for J; bases not matched to a gene: 7. Germline V gene sequence: CDR1 SEHNR, CDR2 FQNEAQ (reference sequence).

The chain employs TRBV27 and TRBJ2-3; 9 bases are a match to TRBD2. V was clipped by 3 bases and J by 2 bases; unmatched bases: 6. CDR3 size: 16 residues. Germline CDR1 MNHEY, CDR2 SMNVEV (reference sequence). CDR3 in DNA: TGTGCCAGCAGTTTCTCCGCGGGGGGGTACACAGATACGCAGTATTTT. It is translated as CASSFSAGGYTDTQYF.

V is TRBV19 and J is TRBJ1-2, with TRBD1 as a possible D gene (5 bases). The CDR3 spans 14 residues. Trimming cost V 8 bases and J 4 bases, with 17 bases left between them. Germline V gene sequence: CDR1 LNHDA, CDR2 SQIVND (reference sequence). CDR3 protein: CASSDRLNSYGYTF. The CDR3 region has the DNA TGTGCCAGTTCCGACAGACTTAATTCCTATGGCTACACCTTC.

This chain connects TRBV9 to TRBJ1-1; D possibly corresponds to TRBD1 (5 bases). V was clipped by 5 bases and J by 5 bases, with 19 bases between them. CDR3 size: 15 residues. CDR1 is SGDLS and CDR2 is YYNGEE in the germline V gene. The CDR3 reads CASSRTSGVKTEAFF. The CDR3 DNA follows: TGTGCCAGCAGTCGAACCTCGGGGGTAAAAACTGAAGCTTTCTTT.

The chain uses TRBV5-4 and TRBJ2-2, with unresolved D. CDR1 is SGHNT and CDR2 is YYREEE in the germline V gene (reference sequence). This CDR3 region has 15 residues. The V gene lost 2 bases and the J gene lost 0 bases, with 8 bases spanning the gap. The CDR3 DNA sequence: TGTGCCAGCAGCTTCGATGAGGCGAACACCGGGGAGCTGTTTTTT. Translated, it gives CASSFDEANTGELFF.

CDR3 amino acids: CASSLPDTLRTQYF. CDR3 DNA sequence: TGTGCCAGCAGCCTCCCGGACACCTTACGGACCCAGTACTTC. The chain joins TRBV11-2 to TRBJ2-5, with D tentatively TRBD1 (5 bases). Per germline, CDR1 SGHAT and CDR2 FQNNGV. The CDR3 has 14 amino acids. Trimming pared 5 bases from V and 7 bases from J, leaving 17 bases between. The whole variable domain, filled in from reference TRBV11-2 and TRBJ2-5, reads EAGVAQSPRYKIIEKRQSVAFWCNPISGHATLYWYQQILGQGPKLLIQFQNNGVVDDSQLPKDRFSAERLKGVDSTLKIQPAKLEDSAVYLCASSLPDTLRTQYFGPGTRLLVL.

The rearrangement links TRBV4-3 to TRBJ2-1; tentative D call: TRBD1 (6 bases). The CDR3 runs 14 residues. Deletions cut 4 bases from V and 4 bases from J, with 11 bases between. CDR1 LGHNA and CDR2 YSLEER come from the germline V gene. This chain's CDR3 is CASSRITGYNEQFF. CDR3 coding DNA: TGCGCCAGCAGCCGTATCACAGGGTACAATGAGCAGTTCTTC.

The chain employs TRBV9 and TRBJ1-3, with no clear D. The CDR3 is 14 amino acids. Germline CDR1 reads SGDLS; CDR2 reads YYNGEE. V was pared by 0 bases and J by 0 bases, with 4 bases between. In DNA form, the CDR3 reads TGTGCCAGCAGCGTAGACTACTCTGGAAACACCATATATTTT. It is translated as CASSVDYSGNTIYF.

The CDR3 coding sequence is TGTGCCAGCAGCTTAGCGGGACTTCAGAGCTCCTATAATTCACCCCTCCACTTT. It codes for CASSLAGLQSSYNSPLHF. This chain uses TRBV7-6 with TRBJ1-6; D is perhaps TRBD1 (5 bases). With 0 bases removed from V and 0 bases from J, the gap between germline ends came to 12 bases. The CDR3 has 18 residues. CDR1 and CDR2 (germline): SGHVS, FNYEAQ.

The J gene is TRBJ2-7, the V gene TRBV7-9; 9 bases map to TRBD1. The CDR3 contains 13 residues. CDR1 is SEHNR and CDR2 is FQNEAQ in the germline V gene (reference sequence). J was trimmed by 5 bases and V by 5 bases; bases with no gene match: 4. In DNA, the CDR3 is TGTGCCAGCAGCATAGGGACAGGGAACGAGCAGTACGTC. Protein product: CASSIGTGNEQYV.

This clone was seen a handful of times. The chain has TRBV7-9 and TRBJ1-6; D is unresolved. Germline-derived CDR1 and CDR2 are SEHNR and FQNEAQ (reference sequence). V was pared by 8 bases and J by 10 bases, with 18 bases between. The CDR3 extends over 14 amino acids. The CDR3 here is CASLNTEGASPLHF. In DNA, the CDR3 is TGTGCCAGCCTCAATACGGAGGGAGCGTCACCCCTCCACTTT.

The CDR3 protein is CASRDTPNYGYTF. The CDR3 DNA reads as TGTGCCAGCCGCGACACACCTAACTATGGCTACACCTTC. J is TRBJ1-2 and V is TRBV11-1, with D uncertain. Germline CDR1 reads SGHAT; CDR2 reads FQDESV (reference sequence). The V end lost 8 bases, the J end lost 0 bases, and 10 bases lay between the germline ends. CDR3 length: 13 residues.

The genes are TRBV6-5 and TRBJ2-1, with 7 nucleotides matching TRBD1. The CDR3 is made up of 12 amino acids. Trimming removed 5 bases from V and 8 bases from J; junction bases left unmatched: 3. Looked up from germline, CDR1 is MNHEY and CDR2 is SVGAGI. The CDR3: CASSDRVDEQFF. CDR3 DNA: TGTGCCAGCAGTGACAGGGTTGATGAGCAGTTCTTC.

The V and J genes are TRBV28 and TRBJ1-6, with 8 positions matching TRBD1. Trimming cost V 3 bases and J 11 bases; bases outside gene matches: 6. Germline V gene lookup returns CDR1 MDHEN and CDR2 SYDVKM. This CDR3 region has 14 residues. CDR3 region: CASSFDRGGAPLHF. The CDR3 coding sequence is TGTGCCAGCAGTTTTGACAGGGGAGGTGCACCCCTCCACTTT.